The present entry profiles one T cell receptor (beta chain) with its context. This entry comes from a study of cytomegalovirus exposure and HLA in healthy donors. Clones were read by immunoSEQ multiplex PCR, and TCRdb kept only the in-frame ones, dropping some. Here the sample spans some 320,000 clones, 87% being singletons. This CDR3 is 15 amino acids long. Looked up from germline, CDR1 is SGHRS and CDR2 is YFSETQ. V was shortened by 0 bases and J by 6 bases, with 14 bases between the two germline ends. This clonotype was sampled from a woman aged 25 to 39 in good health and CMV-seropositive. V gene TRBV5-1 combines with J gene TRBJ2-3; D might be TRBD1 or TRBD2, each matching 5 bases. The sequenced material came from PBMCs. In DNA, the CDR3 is TGCGCCAGCAGCTTGGGGGACCGGGACGCCGATACGCAGTATTTT. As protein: CASSLGDRDADTQYF.